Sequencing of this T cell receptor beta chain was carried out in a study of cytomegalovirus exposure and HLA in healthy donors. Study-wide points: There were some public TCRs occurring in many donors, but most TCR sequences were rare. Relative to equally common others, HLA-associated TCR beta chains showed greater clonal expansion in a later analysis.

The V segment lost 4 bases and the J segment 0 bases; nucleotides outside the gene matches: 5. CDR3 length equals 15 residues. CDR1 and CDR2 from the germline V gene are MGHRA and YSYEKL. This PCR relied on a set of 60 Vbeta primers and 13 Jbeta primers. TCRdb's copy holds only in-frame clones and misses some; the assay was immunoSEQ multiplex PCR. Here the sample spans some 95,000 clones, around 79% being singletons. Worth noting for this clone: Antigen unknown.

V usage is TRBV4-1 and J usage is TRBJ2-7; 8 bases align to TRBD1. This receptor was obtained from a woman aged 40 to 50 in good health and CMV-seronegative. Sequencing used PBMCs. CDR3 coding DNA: TGCGCCAGCAGCCCACAACAGGGGGGCTCCTACGAGCAGTACTTC. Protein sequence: CASSPQQGGSYEQYF.